The 32 T cell receptor beta chains presented below share a single source sample, sequenced in a study of vaccination effects on CD4 cells after COVID-19. Libraries were prepared by immunoSEQ multiplex PCR; TCRdb keeps only in-frame clonotypes and omits some of them. Of roughly 63,000 clones detected, around 80% appear once; the ten largest clones hold 1.5% to 2%. Prior to sequencing, the ViraFEST assay stimulated PBMC with viral peptide pools, which expanded the antigen-specific CD4+ T cells. The authors isolated CD4+ T cells after approximately 9 days of culture. All participants had two doses of either the BNT162b2 or mRNA-1273 vaccine. Their cognate antigens are unknown. The specimen was CD4+ T cells from PBMCs cultured with HCoV-OC43 spike peptides, collected after COVID-19 vaccination. As for subset: HCoV-OC43 spike overlapping peptide pool stimulation. Receptors were obtained from a human donor who received a COVID-19 vaccine.

This rearrangement joins TRBV11-3 to TRBJ1-5; D ambiguous. The germline V and J ends were trimmed by 6 bases and 1 base, with 7 bases remaining between them. The CDR3 contains 13 residues. The V gene's germline CDR1 is SGHNT and CDR2 YENEEA. CDR3 loop: CASRRQSNQPQHF. In DNA, the CDR3 is TGTGCCAGCAGGCGGCAGAGCAATCAGCCCCAGCATTTT.

The CDR3 DNA reads as TGTGCCAGCAGCTCCCTCGGGGGACCCACCTCTGGAAACACCATATATTTT. Its protein product is CASSSLGGPTSGNTIYF. This chain uses TRBV13 with TRBJ1-3, with D possibly matching TRBD1 (5 bases). The germline CDR1 and CDR2 sequences are PRHDT and FYEKMQ (reference sequence). The CDR3 totals 17 residues. V gave up 4 bases and J gave up 0 bases, with 16 bases separating them.

V usage is TRBV7-2 and J usage is TRBJ2-1, with no clear D. This CDR3 region has 15 residues. The V gene lost 3 bases and the J gene lost 5 bases, with 14 bases spanning the gap. Germline V gene data show CDR1 as SGHTA and CDR2 as FQGNSA. The CDR3 here is CASSFVLRRDNEQFF. CDR3 DNA sequence: TGTGCCAGCAGCTTCGTCCTTAGACGGGACAATGAGCAGTTCTTC. The full variable domain, completed using reference TRBV7-2 and TRBJ2-1, is GAGVSQSPSNKVTEKGKDVELRCDPISGHTALYWYRQSLGQGLEFLIYFQGNSAPDKSGLPSDRFSAERTGGSVSTLTIQRTQQEDSAVYLCASSFVLRRDNEQFFGPGTRLTVL.

This clone has more than one count but fewer than ten. The rearrangement joins TRBV29-1 to TRBJ2-2; 8 bases are a match to TRBD1. Looked up from germline, CDR1 is SQVTM and CDR2 is ANQGSEA. The CDR3 sequence is 13 residues long. Trimming took 4 bases from V and 5 from J; bases not matched to a gene: 3. The CDR3: CSVGRTGTGELFF. CDR3 DNA sequence: TGCAGCGTTGGACGGACAGGGACCGGGGAGCTGTTTTTT.

This clone has just a few counts. This sequence joins TRBV2 and TRBJ1-1, with 7 bases lining up with TRBD1. Trimming removed 6 bases from V and 5 bases from J; junction bases left unmatched: 9. The germline gives CDR1 SNHLY, CDR2 FYNNEI. The length of the CDR3 is 14 residues. Here the CDR3 reads CASRSQGTWTEAFF. CDR3 coding DNA: TGTGCCAGCAGATCACAGGGGACATGGACTGAAGCTTTCTTT.

This chain connects TRBV7-2 to TRBJ1-2; D call uncertain. The CDR3 is 14 residues long. V dropped 3 bases and J dropped 2 bases, with 10 bases sitting between them. CDR1 is SGHTA and CDR2 is FQGNSA in the germline V gene. This CDR3 reads CASSLGTVNYGYTF. CDR3 nucleotide sequence: TGTGCCAGCAGCTTGGGTACAGTCAACTATGGCTACACCTTC.

V and J are TRBV30 and TRBJ1-5; 9 bases are a match to TRBD1. Per the germline V gene, CDR1 is GTSNPN and CDR2 is SVGIG (reference sequence). The CDR3 spans 18 residues. The V and J ends lost 2 bases and 0 bases, in that order; junction bases with no gene match: 11. CDR3 coding DNA: TGTGCCTGGAGTCCCGGGACAGGGAGAACCTATAGCAATCAGCCCCAGCATTTT. This encodes CAWSPGTGRTYSNQPQHF.

The chain couples TRBV5-1 to TRBJ1-6; D not certain. Looked up from germline, CDR1 is SGHRS and CDR2 is YFSETQ. CDR3 size: 15 residues. Trimming removed 1 base from V and 8 bases from J, with 13 bases in between. The CDR3: CASSLSLGTYSPLHF. The CDR3 region has the DNA TGCGCCAGCAGCTTGTCTTTAGGAACCTATTCACCCCTCCACTTT.

In its sample, this clone was seen once. J is TRBJ1-5 and V is TRBV2; 8 bases align to TRBD1. The CDR3 runs 13 residues. Germline CDR1 SNHLY, CDR2 FYNNEI. V lost 8 bases, J lost 7 bases, and 7 bases stayed unmatched. The CDR3 DNA reads TGTGCCAGCGATGACAGGGGAGGACAGCCCCAGCATTTT. Amino acids: CASDDRGGQPQHF.

This chain uses TRBV6-5 with TRBJ2-2; TRBD2 might be the D (6 bases). V lost 8 bases, J lost 3 bases, and 10 bases lay in between. The CDR3 sequence is 13 residues long. Looked up from germline, CDR1 is MNHEY and CDR2 is SVGAGI. CDR3 in amino acids: CASGRDYTGELFF. CDR3 DNA sequence: TGTGCCAGCGGACGGGACTACACCGGGGAGCTGTTTTTT.

V usage is TRBV6-5 and J usage is TRBJ1-6, with D perhaps TRBD1 (5 bases). The CDR3 has 14 residues. With 2 bases removed from V and 8 bases from J, the gap between germline ends came to 10 bases. Germline CDR1 is MNHEY and CDR2 is SVGAGI. CDR3 protein: CASSYVQGDSPLHF. The CDR3 DNA follows: TGTGCCAGCAGTTACGTCCAGGGTGATTCACCCCTCCACTTT.

This chain joins TRBV10-2 and TRBJ1-2; 9 bases map to TRBD1. The CDR3 runs to 15 residues. J lost 8 bases, V lost 7 bases, and 14 bases had no gene match. The germline CDR1 and CDR2 sequences are WSHSY and SAAADI. The CDR3 sequence is CASTLSGTGISGYTF. In DNA, the CDR3 is TGCGCCAGCACCCTCTCTGGGACAGGGATTAGCGGCTACACCTTC.

The chain uses TRBV12-3 or TRBV12-4 and TRBJ1-5, with D unresolved. Trimming removed 2 bases from V and 6 bases from J, with 5 bases in between. This CDR3 spans 12 amino acids. The CDR3 spells CASSLNSQPQHF. DNA of the CDR3: TGTGCCAGCAGTTTAAATTCTCAGCCCCAGCATTTT.

This clone has more than one count but fewer than ten. The V gene is TRBV19, the J gene TRBJ1-5; possible D gene TRBD1, 6 bases. Germline V gene data show CDR1 as LNHDA and CDR2 as SQIVND (reference sequence). The CDR3 runs to 16 residues. Trimming took off 4 bases at V and 2 bases at J, with 15 bases between the two ends. The CDR3 sequence is CASSRTGPGGNQPQHF. Here the CDR3 DNA reads TGTGCCAGTAGTAGAACAGGGCCGGGGGGCAATCAGCCCCAGCATTTT.

The rearrangement links TRBV11-2 to TRBJ2-4; D possibly corresponds to TRBD2 (6 bases). The CDR3 has 16 amino acids. V lost 0 bases, J lost 0 bases, and 9 bases lay in between. Germline CDR1 SGHAT, CDR2 FQNNGV. The CDR3 here is CASSLEGGTAKNIQYF. In DNA, the CDR3 is TGTGCCAGCAGCTTAGAGGGCGGGACAGCCAAAAACATTCAGTACTTC. The complete variable domain, with remaining parts taken from reference TRBV11-2 and TRBJ2-4, reads EAGVAQSPRYKIIEKRQSVAFWCNPISGHATLYWYQQILGQGPKLLIQFQNNGVVDDSQLPKDRFSAERLKGVDSTLKIQPAKLEDSAVYLCASSLEGGTAKNIQYFGAGTRLSVL.

J is TRBJ2-4 and V is TRBV21-1. TRBV21-1 corresponds to a pseudogene. The CDR3 length is 17 residues. The CDR3 DNA follows: TGTGCCAGCAGCACCCAGACCGATATTCTAGCCAAAAACATTCAGTACTTC. Residues: CASSTQTDILAKNIQYF.

This clone has just one count. The chain links TRBV7-2 to TRBJ2-3; 11 bases are shared with TRBD1. After removal of 5 bases from V and 6 bases from J, the junction contained 4 bases not matched to a gene. Germline V CDR1 and CDR2: SGHTA, FQGNSA. The CDR3 length is 14 residues. In nucleotides, the CDR3 is TGTGCCAGCAGCCCGGACAGGGGGCGTGATACGCAGTATTTT. It encodes CASSPDRGRDTQYF. Looking up the rest from reference TRBV7-2 and TRBJ2-3 gives the full variable domain: GAGVSQSPSNKVTEKGKDVELRCDPISGHTALYWYRQSLGQGLEFLIYFQGNSAPDKSGLPSDRFSAERTGGSVSTLTIQRTQQEDSAVYLCASSPDRGRDTQYFGPGTRLTVL.

This clone was seen more than once but under ten times. The chain combines TRBV14 with TRBJ2-2, with D maybe TRBD1 (6 bases). Germline loops: CDR1 SGHDN, CDR2 FVKESK. The CDR3 has 16 residues. V lost 6 bases, J lost 5 bases, and 19 bases lay in between. In DNA, the CDR3 is TGTGCCAGCAGTCGGAACCGGGACACCTCGACCGGGGAGCTGTTTTTT. This sequence encodes CASSRNRDTSTGELFF. Looking up the rest from reference TRBV14 and TRBJ2-2 gives the full variable domain: EAGVTQFPSHSVIEKGQTVTLRCDPISGHDNLYWYRRVMGKEIKFLLHFVKESKQDESGMPNNRFLAERTGGTYSTLKVQPAELEDSGVYFCASSRNRDTSTGELFFGEGSRLTVL.

The V gene is TRBV5-1, the J gene TRBJ2-2; D is unresolved. The CDR3 is made up of 14 amino acids. Germline V gives CDR1 SGHRS, CDR2 YFSETQ. V was clipped by 0 bases and J by 7 bases, with 10 bases between them. CDR3 nucleotide sequence: TGCGCCAGCAGCTTGGTCGTTGGTGGCGGGGAGCTGTTTTTT. It specifies CASSLVVGGGELFF.

The chain links TRBV24-1 to TRBJ2-1; weak D call: TRBD1 (6 bases). V was trimmed by 4 bases and J by 2 bases, leaving 17 bases between them. The CDR3 loop spans 17 amino acids. Germline values: CDR1 KGHDR, CDR2 SFDVKD. CDR3 DNA sequence: TGTGCCACCAGTGACCCCTCCTACAGGGACCCCTACAATGAGCAGTTCTTC. Encoded protein: CATSDPSYRDPYNEQFF.

This clone was picked up a small number of times. The chain recombines TRBV7-6 with TRBJ2-4; no clear D gene. Germline V CDR1 and CDR2: SGHVS, FNYEAQ. Trimming stripped 5 bases from V and 5 bases from J, with 10 bases between. There are 13 residues in the CDR3. The DNA for the CDR3 is TGTGCCAGCAGCAAAGTAGCACAAAACATTCAGTACTTC. This sequence encodes CASSKVAQNIQYF.

This clone was observed a few times. The chain links TRBV7-6 to TRBJ2-6, with 7 positions matching TRBD1. After removal of 6 bases from V and 0 bases from J, the junction contained 5 bases not matched to a gene. There are 16 residues in the CDR3. The germline V gene has CDR1 SGHVS and CDR2 FNYEAQ. This CDR3 is CASSRTGLSGANVLTF. The CDR3 nucleotides are TGTGCCAGCAGTCGGACAGGCCTCTCTGGGGCCAACGTCCTGACTTTC.

The chain combines TRBV6-5 with TRBJ1-2; no clear D. This CDR3 region has 14 residues. Trimming stripped 2 bases from V and 4 bases from J, with 11 bases between. Germline CDR1 and CDR2: MNHEY and SVGAGI. The CDR3 loop reads CASSYMGWGYGYTF. CDR3 DNA sequence: TGTGCCAGCAGTTACATGGGTTGGGGCTATGGCTACACCTTC.

V and J are TRBV7-2 and TRBJ1-1; D is ambiguous. V lost 0 bases and J lost 1, with 3 bases in between. The CDR3 spans 13 residues. Germline V gives CDR1 SGHTA, CDR2 FQGNSA. The CDR3 protein is CASSLARNTEAFF. DNA of the CDR3: TGTGCCAGCAGCTTAGCCAGGAACACTGAAGCTTTCTTT.

The chain is built from TRBV6-1 and TRBJ2-3; perhaps D is TRBD1 or TRBD2 (5 bases each). This CDR3 has 16 amino acids. V lost 0 bases and J 2 bases, leaving 12 bases between the germline ends. Germline assignment: CDR1 MNHNS and CDR2 SASEGT. The CDR3 region has the DNA TGTGCCAGCAGTGAAGCTTATGGGGGATTCACAGATACGCAGTATTTT. Translated: CASSEAYGGFTDTQYF.

This clone was seen just once. This rearrangement joins TRBV11-2 to TRBJ2-5; TRBD2 matches at 9 bases. Unmatched junction bases numbered 5, after V lost 1 base and J lost 5 bases. CDR1 is SGHAT, CDR2 FQNNGV, per germline. This CDR3 spans 15 amino acids. CDR3 region: CASSLAAGGWETQYF. The CDR3 DNA is TGTGCCAGCAGCTTAGCTGCGGGGGGGTGGGAGACCCAGTACTTC.

The chain recombines TRBV19 with TRBJ1-5, with D perhaps TRBD1 (6 bases). The CDR3 spans 14 residues. The V end lost 7 bases, the J end lost 5 bases, and 15 bases lay between the germline ends. CDR1 is LNHDA, CDR2 SQIVND, per germline (reference sequence). CDR3 nucleotides: TGTGCCAGTAATCCCCAAGGGGGGTATCAGCCCCAGCATTTT. Residues: CASNPQGGYQPQHF.

V gene TRBV7-3 combines with J gene TRBJ2-5; D possibly corresponds to TRBD2 (5 bases). The CDR3 loop spans 15 amino acids. Trimming took off 5 bases at V and 2 bases at J, with 15 bases between the two ends. From germline, CDR1 is SGHTA and CDR2 FQGTGA. In nucleotides, the CDR3 is TGTGCCAGCAGCGATCACGCGACGGGGCAAGAGACCCAGTACTTC. It codes for CASSDHATGQETQYF.

The V and J genes are TRBV5-8 and TRBJ1-1; D call uncertain. This CDR3 is built from 15 residues. With 4 bases removed from V and 5 bases from J, the gap between germline ends came to 18 bases. The germline gives CDR1 SGHTS, CDR2 YDEGEE. CDR3 region: CASSPRQWLGTEAFF. DNA for the CDR3: TGTGCCAGCAGCCCCCGACAATGGCTGGGGACTGAAGCTTTCTTT.

This sequence joins TRBV2 and TRBJ2-5; a possible D gene is TRBD2 (5 bases). Germline V gene lookup returns CDR1 SNHLY and CDR2 FYNNEI. The CDR3 covers 10 residues. The V end was cut by 8 bases, the J end by 5 bases, with 6 bases between. The CDR3 protein is CASRRETQYF. The CDR3 DNA reads as TGTGCCAGCCGGAGGGAGACCCAGTACTTC. Based on the CDR3 plus reference TRBV2 and TRBJ2-5, the full variable domain is EPEVTQTPSHQVTQMGQEVILRCVPISNHLYFYWYRQILGQKVEFLVSFYNNEISEKSEIFDDQFSVERPDGSNFTLKIRSTKLEDSAMYFCASRRETQYFGPGTRLLVL.

This chain joins TRBV11-2 and TRBJ2-3; no clear D gene. CDR3 length: 14 amino acids. Trimming stripped 1 base from V and 0 bases from J, with 5 bases between. Germline lookup yields CDR1 SGHAT and CDR2 FQNNGV. The CDR3, as DNA: TGTGCCAGCAGCTTAGGGTCTAGCACAGATACGCAGTATTTT. Translation: CASSLGSSTDTQYF.

This sequence joins TRBV30 and TRBJ1-1; the D is unclear. The V and J ends lost 2 bases and 5 bases respectively, with 12 bases between them. Germline CDR1 is GTSNPN and CDR2 is SVGIG (reference sequence). The CDR3 runs to 13 residues. The CDR3: CAWSSLGGTEAFF. The CDR3 DNA reads TGTGCCTGGAGTTCGCTCGGAGGGACTGAAGCTTTCTTT.